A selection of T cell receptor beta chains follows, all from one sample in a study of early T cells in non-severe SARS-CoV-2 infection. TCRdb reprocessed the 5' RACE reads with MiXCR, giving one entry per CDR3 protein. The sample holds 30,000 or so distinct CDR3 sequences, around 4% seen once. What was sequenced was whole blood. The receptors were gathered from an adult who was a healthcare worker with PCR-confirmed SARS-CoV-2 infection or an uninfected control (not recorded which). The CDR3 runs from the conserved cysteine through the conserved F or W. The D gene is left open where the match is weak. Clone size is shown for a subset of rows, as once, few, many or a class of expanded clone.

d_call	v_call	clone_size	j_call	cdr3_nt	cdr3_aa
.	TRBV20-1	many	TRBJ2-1	TGCAGTGCTAAGGGTCCTCGGGGCAATGAGCAGTTCTTC	CSAKGPRGNEQFF
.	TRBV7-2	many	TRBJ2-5	TGTGCCAGCAGCTTACCCGAGGGCGTAGAGACCCAGTACTTC	CASSLPEGVETQYF
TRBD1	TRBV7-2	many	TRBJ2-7	TGTGCCAGCACCGTACAGGGGCTCCGGCTATACGAGCAGTACTTC	CASTVQGLRLYEQYF
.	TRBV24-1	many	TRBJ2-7	TGTGCCACCAGTGACAGCAGGGTAGCCTACGAGCAGTACTTC	CATSDSRVAYEQYF
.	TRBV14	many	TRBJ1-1	TGTGCCAGCAGCCAAGATCAAACTACCGGCACTGAAGCTTTCTTT	CASSQDQTTGTEAFF
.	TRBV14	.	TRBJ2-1	TGTGCCAGCAGCCAAGGAGACTACTACAATGAGCAGTTCTTC	CASSQGDYYNEQFF
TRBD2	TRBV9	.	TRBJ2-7	TGTGCCAGCAGCCCCGGGGGGGGGACAAATGGGGACGAGCAGTACTTC	CASSPGGGTNGDEQYF
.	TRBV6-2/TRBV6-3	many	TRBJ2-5	TGTGCCAGCAGTCGCCTCCAAGAGACCCAGTACTTC	CASSRLQETQYF
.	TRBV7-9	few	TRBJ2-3	TGTGCCAGCAGCCCCTTGTTGGATACGCAGTATTTT	CASSPLLDTQYF
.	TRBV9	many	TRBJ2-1	TGTGCCAGCAGCCCCCATAACAATGAGCAGTTCTTC	CASSPHNNEQFF
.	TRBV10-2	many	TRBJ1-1	TGCGCCAGCAGTGAAGACCAGAGCACTGAAGCTTTCTTT	CASSEDQSTEAFF
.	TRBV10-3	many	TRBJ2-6	TGTGCCGAGGCCGGGCTCGGGGCCAACGTCCTGACTTTC	CAEAGLGANVLTF
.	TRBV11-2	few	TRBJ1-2	TGTGCCAGCAGCTTAGGGCAGGGATTCGGCGGCTACACCTTC	CASSLGQGFGGYTF
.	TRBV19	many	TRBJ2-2	TGTGCCAGTAGTATGAGGGGCAGGACAGCGAGGAGGGAGCTGTTTTTT	CASSMRGRTARRELFF
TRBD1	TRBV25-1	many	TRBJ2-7	TGTGCCAGCAGTACCGGGACAGGGCTTTACGAGCAGTACTTC	CASSTGTGLYEQYF
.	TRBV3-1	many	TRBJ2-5	TGTGCCAGCAGAGTTAGGGGGGCTGGAGAGACCCAGTACTTC	CASRVRGAGETQYF
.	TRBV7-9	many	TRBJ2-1	TGTGCCAGCAGCCCCGACCCGGCGGTTACTGAGCAGTTCTTC	CASSPDPAVTEQFF
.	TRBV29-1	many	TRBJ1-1	TGCAGCGTTCTGCTATTCGAAGCTTTCTTT	CSVLLFEAFF
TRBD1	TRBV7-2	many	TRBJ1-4	TGTGCCAGCAGGCAAAGACAGGGGGAGAGTGAAAAACTGTTTTTT	CASRQRQGESEKLFF
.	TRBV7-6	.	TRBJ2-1	TGTGCCAGCAGTCCCAGCGGTTCCTACAATGAGCAGTTCTTC	CASSPSGSYNEQFF
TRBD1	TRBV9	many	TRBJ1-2	TGTGCCAGCAGCCCCCACAGGGGGGACTATGGCTACACCTTC	CASSPHRGDYGYTF
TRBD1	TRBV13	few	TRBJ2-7	TGTGCCAGCAGCACCGGGACAGGGTTCTCCTACGAGCAGTACTTC	CASSTGTGFSYEQYF
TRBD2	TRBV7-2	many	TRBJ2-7	TGTGCCAGCAGCCCCCCGGGACTAGCGGGGGGCTACGAGCAGTACTTC	CASSPPGLAGGYEQYF
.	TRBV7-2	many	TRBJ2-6	TGTGCCAGCAGCCCGAGCAGGAGCTCTGGGGCCAACGTCCTGACTTTC	CASSPSRSSGANVLTF
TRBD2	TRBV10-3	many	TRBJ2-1	TGTGCCATCAGTGGGGGGTCGGGACTATTCCAAGCCAATGAGCAGTTCTTC	CAISGGSGLFQANEQFF
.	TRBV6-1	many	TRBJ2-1	TGTGCCAGCAGTGAAGGGGGGGCCAGCGGGCCTGAGCAGTTCTTC	CASSEGGASGPEQFF
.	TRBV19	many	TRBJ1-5	TGTGCCAGTAGTATAGTAAGTGGGGGCGCGGGCAATCAGCCCCAGCATTTT	CASSIVSGGAGNQPQHF
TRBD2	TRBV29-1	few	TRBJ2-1	TGCAGCGTCACCGGGACTAGCGGGGGAGACGGGCAGTTCTTC	CSVTGTSGGDGQFF
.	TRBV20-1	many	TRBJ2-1	TGCAGTGCACTCAGGGGACCCCTCTACAATGAGCAGTTCTTC	CSALRGPLYNEQFF
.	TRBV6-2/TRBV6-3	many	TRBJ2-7	TGTGCCAGCAGAGACCGCCTGGGTGAGCAGTACTTC	CASRDRLGEQYF